This T cell receptor (beta chain) was identified in a study of shared clonotypes between healthy human individuals. Everyone who donated was a Caucasian adult who lived in Nashville, Tennessee. When replicate PCRs were run on sorted subsets, they used around 200 ng DNA, about 30,000 T cell genomes. Profiled with immunoSEQ multiplex PCR; TCRdb holds only in-frame clones, not every one. The sample lists some 2,500,000 clones, around 92% occurring once. V lost 6 bases, J lost 10 bases, and 18 bases lay in between. The CDR3 covers 14 residues. The germline gives CDR1 MDHEN, CDR2 SYDVKM. The sequence derives from a man younger than 35 in good health. Some clones in this sample may be carry-over from other donors' samples. V usage is TRBV28 and J usage is TRBJ1-4; the D is unclear. The sequenced material came from naive CD4+ T cells from PBMCs. Documented subset: CD45RA+ positively selected. CDR3 sequence reads: CASSPLETMTKLFF. CDR3 in DNA: TGTGCCAGCAGCCCCTTAGAGACTATGACAAAACTGTTTTTT.